These 30 T cell receptor beta chains were all obtained from the same sample, sequenced in a study of beta chain features in type 1 diabetes. Notes on the study in general: For Type 1 diabetes patients, all four CD4+ subsets carried TCRB CDR3s that were moderately but significantly shorter.

No antigen has been identified for these receptors. The study reverse transcribed the entire isolated RNA, so it sequenced expressed TCRB transcripts. Some clones are missing from TCRdb's copy, which holds only in-frame ones; the method was immunoSEQ multiplex PCR. Of 300,000 to 450,000 clones listed, around 12% are singletons. Sequenced material: naive CD4+ T cells from blood. The receptors originated from a woman aged 18-29 years with type 1 diabetes.

The chain uses TRBV5-4 and TRBJ2-1, with unresolved D. Germline V lookup: CDR1 SGHNT, CDR2 YYREEE (reference sequence). Trimming took off 3 bases at V and 7 bases at J, with 17 bases between the two ends. This CDR3 region has 15 residues. The CDR3 nucleotides read TGTGCCAGCAGCTCCGACAATTCGGCCACAAATGAGCAGTTCTTC. Translation: CASSSDNSATNEQFF.

This clone turned up a few times. An end of the junction does not agree with germline; a read error may underlie this. J is TRBJ1-2 and V is TRBV28, with D possibly matching TRBD1 (6 bases). The CDR3 sequence is 13 residues long. Germline CDR1 is MDHEN and CDR2 is SYDVKM. The DNA for the CDR3 is TGTGCCAGCAGTCTCCGGGACAACTCTGGCTACACCTTC. Its protein product is CASSLRDNSGYTF.

This clone was seen a handful of times. This chain joins TRBV7-2 and TRBJ2-5; D not resolved. Trimming removed 5 bases from V and 0 bases from J, with 4 bases in between. The CDR3 sequence is 12 residues long. Per the germline V gene, CDR1 is SGHTA and CDR2 is FQGNSA. The CDR3 DNA reads TGTGCCAGCAGCGTCAACCAAGAGACCCAGTACTTC. Protein sequence: CASSVNQETQYF.

This clone has only a few counts. The chain has TRBV29-1 and TRBJ2-2; TRBD2 aligns across 12 bases. CDR1 and CDR2 from the germline V gene are SQVTM and ANQGSEA. This CDR3 has 15 amino acids. After removal of 5 bases from V and 3 bases from J, the junction contained 4 bases not matched to a gene. CDR3 nucleotides: TGCAGCGTTTTAAGACTAGCGGGAGACACCGGGGAGCTGTTTTTT. Residues: CSVLRLAGDTGELFF.

The chain uses TRBV27 and TRBJ2-7, with TRBD1 matching 7 bases. The CDR3 spans 14 residues. The germline V gene has CDR1 MNHEY and CDR2 SMNVEV (reference sequence). V lost 3 bases to trimming and J lost 3 bases; unmatched junction nucleotides: 5. This CDR3 reads CASSFEGQIYEQYF. The CDR3 bases are TGTGCCAGCAGTTTCGAGGGACAGATCTACGAGCAGTACTTC.

The table lists this clone with a few counts. In DNA, the CDR3 is TGTGCCAGCAGCATTAGCGGTTACAATGAGCAGTTCTTC. Amino acid sequence: CASSISGYNEQFF. The rearrangement links TRBV9 to TRBJ2-1, with a possible D match to TRBD2 (6 bases). Germline loops: CDR1 SGDLS, CDR2 YYNGEE. The ends were cut back, 4 bases at V and 4 bases at J, with 9 bases in the middle. The CDR3 has 13 amino acids.

V is TRBV11-3 and J is TRBJ2-1, with 13 bases matching TRBD2. Germline values: CDR1 SGHNT, CDR2 YENEEA. The CDR3 totals 14 residues. V was clipped by 7 bases and J by 9 bases; unmatched bases: 6. CDR3 nucleotide sequence: TGTGCCAGCACCCCCACTAGCGGGAGGGGTGAGCAGTTCTTC. The encoded protein is CASTPTSGRGEQFF.

This clone was picked up a small number of times. The chain employs TRBV18 and TRBJ1-1, with a possible D match to TRBD1 (6 bases). This CDR3 region has 13 residues. Germline CDR1 and CDR2: KGHSH and LQKENI. The V and J ends lost 6 bases and 3 bases respectively, with 11 bases between them. The CDR3 coding sequence is TGTGCCAGCTCGAATAACAGGGACACTGAAGCTTTCTTT. Its translation is CASSNNRDTEAFF. Full variable domain (missing parts from reference TRBV18 and TRBJ1-1): NAGVMQNPRHLVRRRGQEARLRCSPMKGHSHVYWYRQLPEEGLKFMVYLQKENIIDESGMPKERFSAEFPKEGPSILRIQQVVRGDSAAYFCASSNNRDTEAFFGQGTRLTVV.

The rearrangement links TRBV19 to TRBJ1-5, with D possibly TRBD1 on 6 matching bases. Germline V lookup: CDR1 LNHDA, CDR2 SQIVND (reference sequence). V was trimmed by 6 bases and J by 8 bases, leaving 14 bases between them. The CDR3 totals 13 residues. CDR3 DNA: TGTGCCAGTAGGGTAACAGGGATTGAGCCCCAGCATTTT. Encoded protein: CASRVTGIEPQHF.

The rearrangement uses TRBV18 and TRBJ1-1; D not resolved. Per germline, CDR1 KGHSH and CDR2 LQKENI. The CDR3 runs 14 residues. Trimming took 1 base from V and 5 from J, leaving 11 bases between them. CDR3 amino acids: CASSPRIVGTEAFF. The CDR3 nucleotides are TGTGCCAGCTCACCACGAATAGTCGGGACTGAAGCTTTCTTT.

A few counts support this clone. This chain links TRBV6-5 with TRBJ2-5; D remains unclear. V gave up 4 bases and J gave up 5 bases, with 8 bases separating them. CDR1 is MNHEY and CDR2 is SVGAGI in the germline V gene. The CDR3 is 12 amino acids. The CDR3 bases are TGTGCCAGCAGTTTCAGATTTGAGACCCAGTACTTC. Translated, it gives CASSFRFETQYF.

This clone has more than one count but fewer than ten. The chain carries TRBV14 and TRBJ1-6; TRBD1 might be the D (5 bases). CDR3 length: 13 amino acids. V lost 0 bases and J lost 14, with 11 bases in between. Per the germline V gene, CDR1 is SGHDN and CDR2 is FVKESK. CDR3 sequence (DNA): TGTGCCAGCAGCCAAGAAACGGGGGGATCCCTCCACTTT. The encoded protein is CASSQETGGSLHF.

The chain employs TRBV5-1 and TRBJ2-5, with a possible D match to TRBD1 (5 bases). The CDR3 is made up of 14 amino acids. Trimming took 2 bases from V and 2 from J, leaving 10 bases between them. The germline V gene encodes CDR1 SGHRS and CDR2 YFSETQ. The CDR3 loop is CASSLAQGQETQYF. CDR3 in DNA: TGCGCCAGCAGCTTAGCCCAGGGACAAGAGACCCAGTACTTC.

V gene TRBV4-3 combines with J gene TRBJ2-3, with D possibly matching TRBD1 (6 bases). V was shortened by 0 bases and J by 4 bases, with 20 bases between the two germline ends. The CDR3 sequence is 18 residues long. Germline values: CDR1 LGHNA, CDR2 YSLEER. This CDR3 reads CASSQDGPQGWLPDTQYF. The DNA of the CDR3 is TGCGCCAGCAGCCAAGATGGTCCCCAGGGGTGGTTGCCAGATACGCAGTATTTT.

This clone was seen only a few times. The gene calls are TRBV19 and TRBJ1-2; tentative D call: TRBD1 (5 bases). The CDR3 sequence is 13 residues long. Per the germline V gene, CDR1 is LNHDA and CDR2 is SQIVND (reference sequence). The V end lost 7 bases, the J end lost 4 bases, and 13 bases lay between the germline ends. In nucleotides, the CDR3 is TGTGCCAGTACCCCAGGGCTGGGCTATGGCTACACCTTC. This encodes CASTPGLGYGYTF.

The chain employs TRBV19 and TRBJ2-1; 7 bases fit TRBD2. V gave up 5 bases and J gave up 5 bases; unmatched junction bases: 9. The CDR3 is 15 residues long. CDR1 and CDR2 from the germline V gene are LNHDA and SQIVND (reference sequence). DNA for the CDR3: TGTGCCAGTAGTCCTGGGGCTAGCGGAAACAATGAGCAGTTCTTC. Translation gives CASSPGASGNNEQFF.

This clone was found a few times. V usage is TRBV11-3 and J usage is TRBJ2-5, with D unresolved. Germline V lookup: CDR1 SGHNT, CDR2 YENEEA. The CDR3 extends over 15 amino acids. Trimming shortened V by 0 bases and J by 2 bases, and 10 bases separated the two germline ends. The CDR3 DNA follows: TGTGCCAGCAGCTTAGAACACCTCAGACAAGAGACCCAGTACTTC. The encoded protein is CASSLEHLRQETQYF.

The table lists this clone with a few counts. This chain joins TRBV4-3 and TRBJ2-3; 9 nucleotides line up with TRBD2. The V gene's germline CDR1 is LGHNA and CDR2 YSLEER. Unmatched junction bases numbered 4, after V lost 0 bases and J lost 6 bases. The CDR3 loop spans 15 amino acids. The CDR3 DNA is TGCGCCAGCAGCCAAGACTCTAGCGGGGTGGATACGCAGTATTTT. Its translation is CASSQDSSGVDTQYF.

The chain uses TRBV6-6 and TRBJ2-7; 10 nucleotides align to TRBD2. This CDR3 comprises 15 residues. Germline V gives CDR1 MNHNY, CDR2 SVGAGI (reference sequence). J was trimmed by 2 bases and V by 2 bases; bases with no gene match: 3. CDR3 region: CASSYGTSGTYEQYF. CDR3 bases: TGTGCCAGCAGTTACGGTACTAGCGGGACCTACGAGCAGTACTTC.

This clone has only a few counts. CDR3 sequence: CASSKPSSGGASYEQYF. CDR3 DNA: TGTGCCAGCAGCAAACCCTCTAGCGGGGGGGCCTCTTACGAGCAGTACTTC. The chain couples TRBV21-1 to TRBJ2-7; no DNA check was done on the table's D call, TRBD2. TRBV21-1 is given as a pseudogene. The CDR3 consists of 17 residues.

The chain employs TRBV7-9 and TRBJ2-7; 9 positions match TRBD2. In germline, CDR1 is SEHNR, CDR2 FQNEAQ (reference sequence). The CDR3 loop spans 13 amino acids. J gave up 6 bases and V 3 bases, and 3 bases lay outside the gene matches. This CDR3 reads CASSLSGRIEQYF. CDR3 DNA: TGTGCCAGCAGCTTGAGCGGGAGGATCGAGCAGTACTTC.

The chain couples TRBV4-1 to TRBJ1-5; TRBD1 matches 7 bases. J gave up 1 base and V 0 bases, and 6 bases lay outside the gene matches. CDR3 length: 17 amino acids. In germline, CDR1 is MGHRA, CDR2 YSYEKL. The CDR3, as DNA: TGCGCCAGCAGCCAAGATCTGGGGACAGTCAGCAATCAGCCCCAGCATTTT. Translation gives CASSQDLGTVSNQPQHF.

There are a few counts of this clone. The genes are TRBV15 and TRBJ1-4; D remains unclear. The germline V gene encodes CDR1 LNHNV and CDR2 YYDKDF (reference sequence). The germline V and J ends were trimmed by 1 base and 6 bases, with 12 bases remaining between them. The CDR3 consists of 15 residues. CDR3 nucleotides: TGTGCCACCAGCAGAGGAGGGCTTTTGGATGAAAAACTGTTTTTT. It specifies CATSRGGLLDEKLFF.

This clone was observed a few times. This chain uses TRBV7-9 with TRBJ2-1, with a weak D call TRBD1 (6 bases). Germline V gives CDR1 SEHNR, CDR2 FQNEAQ (reference sequence). V lost 7 bases and J lost 10, with 20 bases in between. The CDR3 loop spans 14 amino acids. CDR3: CASIQTGFRPEQFF. DNA of the CDR3: TGTGCCAGCATCCAAACAGGGTTTCGTCCCGAGCAGTTCTTC.

This clone was counted a few times. V usage is TRBV4-3 and J usage is TRBJ2-7; 9 bases match TRBD2. CDR1 is LGHNA, CDR2 YSLEER, per germline. The CDR3 extends over 14 amino acids. The junction had 8 bases not matched to a gene; V was cut back by 5 bases and J by 6 bases. The CDR3 DNA is TGCGCCAGCAGCTTGGGACTAGCCGAATCCGAGCAGTACTTC. Translation gives CASSLGLAESEQYF.

In this sample, this clone turned up a few times. This chain links TRBV2 with TRBJ1-5, with D unresolved. V was trimmed by 4 bases and J by 7 bases, leaving 14 bases between them. The CDR3 has 14 residues. Germline V gene data show CDR1 as SNHLY and CDR2 as FYNNEI. Here the CDR3 reads CASSASGRNQPQHF. The CDR3 DNA sequence: TGTGCCAGCAGTGCGAGCGGGAGGAACCAGCCCCAGCATTTT.

The chain couples TRBV19 to TRBJ1-1; D may be TRBD1 (5 bases). Trimming removed 4 bases at V and 8 bases at J, with 17 bases between. The length of the CDR3 is 14 residues. The germline CDR1 and CDR2 sequences are LNHDA and SQIVND (reference sequence). Written as DNA, the CDR3 is TGTGCCAGTAGTAAGGGGATAGACAGCCTAGAAGCTTTCTTT. Translation: CASSKGIDSLEAFF.

The V gene is TRBV7-9, the J gene TRBJ2-7, with D uncertain. CDR3 length: 12 amino acids. V lost 2 bases, J lost 6 bases, and 8 bases lay in between. Germline loops: CDR1 SEHNR, CDR2 FQNEAQ (reference sequence). The CDR3 DNA reads as TGTGCCAGCAGCTTAACTCTGAGCGAGCAGTACTTC. Its protein product is CASSLTLSEQYF.

CDR3 region: CASSLFVLAGRGETQYF. The CDR3 DNA reads TGTGCCAGCAGCTTATTCGTGCTAGCGGGACGGGGGGAGACCCAGTACTTC. This chain joins TRBV7-2 and TRBJ2-5, with TRBD2 identical over 9 bases. The J segment lost 5 bases and the V segment lost 2 bases, leaving 12 bases of the junction unmatched. This CDR3 is 17 amino acids long. The germline gives CDR1 SGHTA, CDR2 FQGNSA.

This chain links TRBV28 with TRBJ2-3; the D gene is possibly TRBD1 (6 bases). The CDR3 sequence is 12 residues long. Trimming took off 10 bases at V and 4 bases at J, with 12 bases between the two ends. CDR1 and CDR2 (germline): MDHEN, SYDVKM. CDR3 sequence (DNA): TGTGCCACCGCAGGGGCAGCAGATACGCAGTATTTT. Its protein product is CATAGAADTQYF. Using reference TRBV28 and TRBJ2-3 for the parts outside the CDR3, the full variable domain is DVKVTQSSRYLVKRTGEKVFLECVQDMDHENMFWYRQDPGLGLRLIYFSYDVKMKEKGDIPEGYSVSREKKERFSLILESASTNQTSMYLCATAGAADTQYFGPGTRLTVL.